This T cell receptor beta chain was recorded in a study of CD8+CD57+ T cells in acquired aplastic anemia. Both TCR beta VDJ combination and CDR3 sequence profiling were carried out. Genomic DNA was the template for this profiling. TCRdb independently ran MiXCR on the reads; one entry per CDR3 protein. The sample shows about 160,000 distinct CDR3 sequences, 47% of them seen only once. This clonotype was recorded many times. Patients who underwent sequencing had shown CD8+CD57+ cell expansion by flow cytometry. No therapy was given to patients before blood sampling. The CDR3 covers 15 residues. Trimming shortened V by 4 bases and J by 0 bases, and 12 bases separated the two germline ends. The V gene's germline CDR1 is SGHDT and CDR2 YYEEEE.

The receptor was isolated from a human donor with aplastic anemia. The material sequenced was sorted CD4+, CD8+, or CD8+CD57+ T cells (not recorded which) from PBMCs. This chain links TRBV5-6 with TRBJ2-3; D gene uncertain. The CDR3 DNA reads as TGTGCCAGCAGCCCCCTTGGGGTTAGCACAGATACGCAGTATTTT. It yields the protein CASSPLGVSTDTQYF.